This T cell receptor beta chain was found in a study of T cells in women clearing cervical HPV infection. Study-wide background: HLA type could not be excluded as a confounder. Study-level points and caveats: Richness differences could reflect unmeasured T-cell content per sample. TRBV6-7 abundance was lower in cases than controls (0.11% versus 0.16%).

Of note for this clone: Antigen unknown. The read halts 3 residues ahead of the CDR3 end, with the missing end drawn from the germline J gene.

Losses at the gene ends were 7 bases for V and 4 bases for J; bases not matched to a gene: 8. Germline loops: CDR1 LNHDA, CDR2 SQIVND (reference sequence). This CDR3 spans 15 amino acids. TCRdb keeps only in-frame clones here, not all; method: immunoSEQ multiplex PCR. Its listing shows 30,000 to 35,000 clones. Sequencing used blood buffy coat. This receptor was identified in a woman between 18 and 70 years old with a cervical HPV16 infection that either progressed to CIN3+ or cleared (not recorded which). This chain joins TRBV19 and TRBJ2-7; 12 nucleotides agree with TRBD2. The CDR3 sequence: CASTPGTSGSYEQYF. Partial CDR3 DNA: TGTGCCAGTACCCCCGGGACTAGCGGGTCTTACGAG.